This is a list of T cell receptor beta chains from one sample in a study of blood T cell repertoires in COVID-19. Repertoires were generated with immunoSEQ multiplex PCR, while TCRdb's copy carries only in-frame clones and drops some. Of some 45,000 clones listed, roughly three quarters are singletons. Source material: peripheral blood. These receptors were obtained from an older man with active or convalescent COVID-19. Both conserved end residues are part of each CDR3. The order of the fields is J gene, D gene, clone size, V gene, CDR3 protein, CDR3 DNA. The D gene is left open where the match is weak. Rows give clone size only sometimes, using once, few, many, or a class for an expanded clone.

>TRBJ2-2|TRBD1|.|TRBV19
CASTDRGPHGELFF
TGTGCCAGTACGGACAGGGGGCCCCACGGGGAGCTGTTTTTT
>TRBJ1-3|.|.|TRBV24-1
CATSPGTSGNTIYF
TGTGCCACCAGTCCGGGAACCTCTGGAAACACCATATATTTT
>TRBJ1-5|.|.|TRBV7-9
CASSPDERRPNF
TGTGCCAGCAGCCCGGATGAGAGGCGCCCGAATTTT
>TRBJ1-1|.|.|TRBV5-1
CASSWGPGDTEAFF
TGCGCCAGCTCCTGGGGTCCGGGGGACACTGAAGCTTTCTTT
>TRBJ1-1|.|.|TRBV9
CASSPRGGMNTEAFF
TGTGCCAGCAGTCCTCGGGGAGGGATGAACACTGAAGCTTTCTTT
>TRBJ1-2|.|.|TRBV27
CASSEREDLYGYTF
TGTGCCAGCAGTGAGCGGGAAGACCTTTATGGCTACACCTTC
>TRBJ2-3|TRBD1|.|TRBV18
CASSPGTGGFTDTQYF
TGTGCCAGCTCACCAGGGACAGGGGGATTCACAGATACGCAGTATTTT
>TRBJ2-7|TRBD2|.|TRBV3-1/TRBV3-2
CASRERDRPSYEQYF
TGTGCCAGCAGGGAGCGGGACCGACCTTCTTACGAGCAGTACTTC
>TRBJ1-2|.|.|TRBV7-9
CASRGQSTNYGYTF
TGTGCCAGCCGTGGACAGAGTACTAACTATGGCTACACCTTC
>TRBJ1-3|.|.|TRBV15
CATSRDLGRGNTIYF
TGTGCCACCAGCAGAGATCTCGGGAGGGGAAACACCATATATTTT
>TRBJ2-3|.|.|TRBV5-1
CASSAAGGTDTQYF
TGCGCCAGCAGCGCGGCAGGGGGCACAGATACGCAGTATTTT
>TRBJ2-5|TRBD1|.|TRBV7-9
CASASIGQGDKTQYF
TGTGCCAGCGCATCAATAGGACAGGGCGATAAGACCCAGTACTTC
>TRBJ1-2|.|.|TRBV28
CASSLGQTYGYTF
TGTGCCAGCAGTTTAGGACAGACCTATGGCTACACCTTC
>TRBJ2-7|TRBD2|.|TRBV27
CASSFTSGGSYEQYF
TGTGCCAGCAGTTTCACTAGCGGGGGATCCTACGAGCAGTACTTC
>TRBJ1-2|.|.|TRBV19
CASSIDAGGNNYGYTF
TGTGCCAGTAGTATAGATGCGGGGGGCAATAACTATGGCTACACCTTC
>TRBJ1-4|.|.|TRBV19
CASSFTGNEKLFF
TGTGCCAGTAGTTTTACAGGGAATGAAAAACTGTTTTTT
>TRBJ2-2|TRBD1|.|TRBV7-6
CASSPGQGGHRELFF
TGTGCCAGCAGCCCGGGACAGGGGGGACACCGGGAGCTGTTTTTT
>TRBJ2-5|.|once|TRBV5-1
CASSEDSSLGFWETQYF
TGCGCCAGCAGCGAGGACAGCTCCCTTGGGTTTTGGGAGACCCAGTACTTC
>TRBJ1-2|TRBD1|.|TRBV11-2
CASSQDREYGYTF
TGTGCCAGCAGCCAGGACAGGGAATATGGCTACACCTTC
>TRBJ1-2|.|few|TRBV27
CASSSNRDKVYGYTF
TGTGCCAGCAGTTCGAATCGGGACAAGGTGTATGGCTACACCTTC
>TRBJ2-1|TRBD1|.|TRBV10-3
CAISPGQGGHNEQFF
TGTGCCATCAGCCCGGGACAGGGGGGGCACAATGAGCAGTTCTTC
>TRBJ2-3|.|.|TRBV29-1
CSAGTDTQYF
TGCAGCGCCGGCACAGATACGCAGTATTTT
>TRBJ1-1|TRBD1|.|TRBV7-9
CASRRQGRTEAFF
TGTGCCAGCAGACGACAGGGGCGCACTGAAGCTTTCTTT
>TRBJ1-5|.|few|TRBV28
CASSLRSDQPQHF
TGTGCCAGCAGTTTACGGTCTGATCAGCCCCAGCATTTT
>TRBJ1-1|.|.|TRBV5-6
CASSLPTLSDTEAFF
TGTGCCAGCAGCTTACCCACTCTATCGGACACTGAAGCTTTCTTT
>TRBJ1-2|.|.|TRBV29-1
CSVEPPGPGNGYTF
TGCAGCGTTGAACCGCCAGGACCGGGGAATGGCTACACCTTC
>TRBJ2-2|TRBD1|.|TRBV4-2
CASSPGQGALTGELFF
TGTGCCAGCAGTCCCGGACAGGGGGCACTCACCGGGGAGCTGTTTTTT
>TRBJ1-2|TRBD1|.|TRBV5-1
CASNPGQGQGGYTF
TGCGCCAGCAACCCGGGACAGGGGCAGGGTGGCTACACCTTC
>TRBJ2-2|.|.|TRBV11-2
CASSFGLVGELFF
TGTGCCAGCAGCTTCGGACTGGTCGGGGAGCTGTTTTTT
>TRBJ2-5|.|.|TRBV5-4
CASSLGQNKQETQYF
TGTGCCAGCAGCTTGGGGCAGAACAAGCAAGAGACCCAGTACTTC
>TRBJ2-3|TRBD1|once|TRBV6-5
CASSLQGRGSDTQYF
TGTGCCAGCAGTCTACAGGGGCGCGGGTCAGATACGCAGTATTTT
>TRBJ1-5|.|once|TRBV7-9
CASSPPGASNQPQHF
TGTGCCAGCAGCCCCCCGGGAGCTAGCAATCAGCCCCAGCATTTT
>TRBJ2-5|.|.|TRBV6-5
CASSSSVQETQYF
TGTGCCAGCAGTTCTAGCGTCCAAGAGACCCAGTACTTC
>TRBJ1-2|.|.|TRBV6-1
CASSDTGFYGYTF
TGTGCCAGCAGTGACACAGGGTTTTATGGCTACACCTTC
>TRBJ1-4|TRBD1|.|TRBV9
CASTPDRGGEKLFF
TGTGCCAGCACCCCAGACAGGGGGGGCGAAAAACTGTTTTTT
>TRBJ2-5|TRBD2|.|TRBV6-5
CASREGLVASQYF
TGTGCCAGCAGGGAGGGACTAGTTGCGTCCCAGTACTTC
>TRBJ2-4|.|.|TRBV29-1
CSVGWDTRGLAKNIQYF
TGCAGCGTTGGTTGGGACACCCGAGGCTTAGCCAAAAACATTCAGTACTTC
>TRBJ1-2|TRBD1|.|TRBV4-1
CASSQVVGRGDYGYTF
TGCGCCAGCAGCCAAGTGGTCGGCAGGGGGGACTATGGCTACACCTTC
>TRBJ2-3|.|.|TRBV5-1
CASNLGGGTDTQYF
TGCGCCAGCAACCTGGGAGGCGGCACAGATACGCAGTATTTT
>TRBJ2-3|TRBD2|.|TRBV5-1
CASSLAGGSTDTQYF
TGCGCCAGCAGCTTGGCCGGGGGGAGCACAGATACGCAGTATTTT
>TRBJ2-1|TRBD1|.|TRBV11-2
CASGTGFNEQFF
TGTGCCAGCGGGACAGGGTTCAATGAGCAGTTCTTC
>TRBJ2-2|.|.|TRBV19
CASSLQGSGTGELFF
TGTGCCAGTAGTTTACAGGGTTCCGGCACCGGGGAGCTGTTTTTT
>TRBJ2-2|TRBD2|.|TRBV30
CAWAAPGLAGETNTGELFF
TGTGCCTGGGCCGCTCCCGGGCTAGCGGGGGAAACGAACACCGGGGAGCTGTTTTTT
>TRBJ1-6|TRBD1|.|TRBV6-5
CASRHGQAGSPLHF
TGTGCCAGCAGACACGGACAGGCTGGTTCACCCCTCCACTTT
>TRBJ2-5|.|.|TRBV7-9
CASSTPDRFGTQYF
TGTGCCAGCAGCACCCCCGACAGGTTTGGGACCCAGTACTTC
>TRBJ2-5|.|few|TRBV29-1
CSTTSGSGSRGETQYF
TGCAGCACCACATCGGGGTCAGGCTCTCGGGGGGAGACCCAGTACTTC
>TRBJ2-3|.|.|TRBV15
CATSRLRGPLSTDTQYF
TGTGCCACCAGCAGACTCAGGGGCCCCTTAAGCACAGATACGCAGTATTTT
>TRBJ2-3|TRBD2|.|TRBV4-1
CASKTSGGTDTQYF
TGCGCCAGCAAGACTAGCGGGGGCACAGATACGCAGTATTTT
>TRBJ2-1|TRBD2|.|TRBV5-1
CASRAMTSGEQFF
TGCGCCAGCAGGGCGATGACTAGCGGTGAGCAGTTCTTC
>TRBJ2-7|TRBD1|.|TRBV6-5
CASRQGQGSYEQYF
TGTGCCAGCAGACAAGGACAGGGTTCCTACGAGCAGTACTTC
>TRBJ2-7|.|.|TRBV2
CATFHVEVGYEQYF
TGTGCCACATTCCACGTGGAGGTGGGTTACGAGCAGTACTTC